The entry below gives a single TCR beta chain sequence along with its context. Libraries were prepared by immunoSEQ multiplex PCR; TCRdb keeps only in-frame clonotypes and omits some of them. Of tens of thousands of clones listed, 65% to 90% are singletons. The germline CDR1 and CDR2 sequences are LGHDT and YNNKEL (reference sequence). Trimming at V came to 4 bases and at J to 2 bases, leaving 5 bases not matched to a gene. The CDR3 contains 15 residues. This record belongs to a study of T cell responses to AZD1222 COVID-19 vaccine. The V and J genes are TRBV3-1 (or the pseudogene TRBV3-2) and TRBJ1-2; 9 bases align to TRBD1. The sequencing used peripheral blood, collected on day 0 of AZD1222 vaccination. This receptor was identified in an adult in good health. CDR3 amino acids: CASSRGQGKNYGYTF. The DNA of the CDR3 is TGTGCCAGCAGCCGCGGACAGGGGAAGAACTATGGCTACACCTTC.